A single sample is the source of the 9 T cell receptor beta chains below, sequenced in a study of blood T cell repertoires in COVID-19. This table comes from immunoSEQ multiplex PCR, and its TCRdb copy is limited to in-frame clones, with some not included. The sample consists of over 250,000 clones, 80% to 90% of them appearing once. Material for sequencing was peripheral blood. These receptor sequences come from a woman aged 70-85 years with acute or convalescent COVID-19.

This sequence joins TRBV6-1 and TRBJ1-6; 9 bases line up with TRBD1. Germline V gene sequence: CDR1 MNHNS, CDR2 SASEGT. V lost 0 bases to trimming and J lost 7 bases; unmatched junction nucleotides: 7. This CDR3 region has 17 residues. CDR3 in amino acids: CASSEADRGTPNSPLHF. CDR3 bases: TGTGCCAGCAGTGAAGCCGACAGGGGGACGCCCAATTCACCCCTCCACTTT.

The chain carries TRBV30 and TRBJ2-2, with 8 bases lining up with TRBD2. The CDR3 sequence is 14 residues long. V lost 4 bases, J lost 6 bases, and 7 bases stayed unmatched. Germline loops: CDR1 GTSNPN, CDR2 SVGIG (reference sequence). CDR3 region: CAWKTSETSGELFF. The DNA for the CDR3 is TGTGCCTGGAAGACTAGCGAGACCTCCGGGGAGCTGTTTTTT.

The chain joins TRBV6-5 to TRBJ1-1, with D maybe TRBD1 (6 bases). There are 14 residues in the CDR3. V lost 6 bases, J lost 5 bases, and 16 bases lay in between. Per germline, CDR1 MNHEY and CDR2 SVGAGI. The CDR3 sequence is CASRSGGARTEAFF. CDR3 coding DNA: TGTGCCAGCAGAAGCGGGGGGGCGAGGACTGAAGCTTTCTTT.

The gene calls are TRBV5-1 and TRBJ2-7; maybe TRBD1 (7 bases). The CDR3 is 15 amino acids. Trimming pared 4 bases from V and 5 bases from J, leaving 19 bases between. Per germline, CDR1 SGHRS and CDR2 YFSETQ. The CDR3 loop is CASSRGDRDFHEQYF. DNA of the CDR3: TGCGCCAGCAGCAGAGGAGACAGGGACTTCCACGAGCAGTACTTC.

This chain connects TRBV5-6 to TRBJ2-2; TRBD2 matches 7 bases. From germline, CDR1 is SGHDT and CDR2 YYEEEE. V dropped 0 bases and J dropped 5; count of bases not matched to a gene: 4. CDR3 size: 15 residues. The CDR3 DNA is TGTGCCAGCAGCTTGGCCCCGCGGGGGACCGGGGAGCTGTTTTTT. Encoded protein: CASSLAPRGTGELFF.

The chain has TRBV14 and TRBJ2-1; the match to TRBD1 covers 9 bases. The CDR3 is 14 residues long. The germline V gene encodes CDR1 SGHDN and CDR2 FVKESK. Germline trimming cut 4 bases from V and 7 bases from J; bases unmatched to any gene: 5. CDR3: CASSPWTGANEQFF. The DNA for the CDR3 is TGTGCCAGCAGCCCCTGGACAGGGGCAAATGAGCAGTTCTTC.

CDR3 in DNA: TGTGCCAGCAGCTACCGACAGCTACAAGAGACCCAGTACTTC. Amino acids: CASSYRQLQETQYF. The rearrangement joins TRBV16 to TRBJ2-5; tentative D call: TRBD1 (5 bases). Per the germline V gene, CDR1 is KGHSY and CDR2 is FQNENV. The CDR3 covers 14 residues. V was cut by 5 bases and J by 2 bases, with 12 bases left in between.

V gene TRBV5-1 combines with J gene TRBJ2-1; D might be TRBD2 (6 bases). The CDR3 is made up of 13 amino acids. The V and J ends lost 1 base and 7 bases respectively, with 9 bases between them. Germline V lookup: CDR1 SGHRS, CDR2 YFSETQ. In DNA, the CDR3 is TGCGCCAGCAGCTTGCGACTAGTAAATGAGCAGTTCTTC. Amino acid sequence: CASSLRLVNEQFF.

With regard to this clone: This sample includes further DNA sequences coding for the same CDR3. This rearrangement joins TRBV7-8 to TRBJ2-3; 7 bases agree with TRBD1. Germline CDR1 is SGHVS and CDR2 is FQNEAQ. This CDR3 has 15 amino acids. The junction had 2 bases not matched to a gene; V was cut back by 1 base and J by 1 base. The CDR3 nucleotides read TGTGCCAGCAGCTTAGAGGGGGCTCGCACAGATACGCAGTATTTT. It yields the protein CASSLEGARTDTQYF.